These T cell receptor beta chains were read from a single sample in a study of blood T cell repertoires in COVID-19. Clones were read by immunoSEQ multiplex PCR, and TCRdb kept only the in-frame ones, dropping some. The sample holds around 140,000 clones; around 83% are singletons and the top ten take about 2.6%. Sample: peripheral blood. These receptors all come from a human donor with acute or convalescent COVID-19. The donor label of this sample is uncertain. CDR3s include the opening cysteine and the closing phenylalanine or tryptophan. The D gene is left open where the match is weak. Not every row has a clone size; where given, it reads once, few, many or a size class.

D	V	size	J	CDR3	DNA
TRBD2	TRBV6-2/TRBV6-3	.	TRBJ2-3	CASSHNPRLAWTDTQYF	TGTGCCAGCAGTCACAACCCCAGACTAGCTTGGACAGATACGCAGTATTTT
.	TRBV14	few	TRBJ1-2	CASSRAGSNYGYTF	TGTGCCAGCAGCCGCGCAGGGTCAAACTATGGCTACACCTTC
.	TRBV20-1	.	TRBJ1-5	CSASRQDQPQHF	TGCAGTGCTAGTCGACAGGATCAGCCCCAGCATTTT
.	TRBV27	once	TRBJ1-2	CASKNQRGASSGYTF	TGTGCCAGCAAAAATCAACGGGGGGCATCATCTGGCTACACCTTC
TRBD2	TRBV7-3	.	TRBJ2-2	CASRMSLAGEPGELFF	TGTGCCAGCAGGATGTCTTTAGCGGGAGAGCCCGGGGAGCTGTTTTTT
TRBD1	TRBV19	few	TRBJ1-5	CASSPGTGYSNQPQHF	TGTGCCAGTAGTCCCGGGACAGGTTATAGCAATCAGCCCCAGCATTTT
TRBD1	TRBV12-3/TRBV12-4	.	TRBJ1-4	CASSVSGGEKLFF	TGTGCCAGCAGTGTGTCAGGGGGTGAAAAACTGTTTTTT
TRBD1	TRBV13	.	TRBJ1-1	CASSFPPGTENTEAFF	TGTGCCAGCAGCTTTCCCCCCGGGACAGAGAACACTGAAGCTTTCTTT
.	TRBV5-1	once	TRBJ2-1	CASSSGRGLYNEQFF	TGCGCCAGCAGCTCGGGCAGGGGCCTTTACAATGAGCAGTTCTTC
.	TRBV27	.	TRBJ1-1	CASSLSLGDTEAFF	TGTGCCAGCAGTTTATCCCTAGGGGACACTGAAGCTTTCTTT
TRBD1	TRBV15	.	TRBJ2-3	CATRRTGGTDTQYF	TGTGCCACCAGACGGACAGGGGGCACAGATACGCAGTATTTT
.	TRBV5-1	once	TRBJ1-3	CASSLADSSGNTIYF	TGCGCCAGCAGCTTGGCCGATAGCTCTGGAAACACCATATATTTT
.	TRBV11-2	.	TRBJ2-2	CASSLSGLRTGELFF	TGTGCCAGCAGCTTATCCGGACTACGCACCGGGGAGCTGTTTTTT
.	TRBV19	.	TRBJ1-2	CASSVGQADYGYTF	TGTGCCAGTAGTGTGGGACAAGCTGACTATGGCTACACCTTC
.	TRBV5-1	.	TRBJ2-7	CASSYGMRGEQYF	TGCGCCAGCAGCTATGGCATGCGGGGCGAGCAGTACTTC
.	TRBV24-1	.	TRBJ2-5	CATSDFGPQETQYF	TGTGCCACCAGTGATTTTGGCCCCCAAGAGACCCAGTACTTC
TRBD1	TRBV3-1/TRBV3-2	few	TRBJ1-1	CASSQPGQGFTEAFF	TGTGCCAGCAGCCAACCGGGACAGGGATTCACTGAAGCTTTCTTT
.	TRBV9	.	TRBJ1-5	CASSGTYSNQPQHF	TGTGCCAGTTCAGGTACTTATAGCAATCAGCCCCAGCATTTT
TRBD1	TRBV15	.	TRBJ2-5	CATSRAGQGVETQYF	TGTGCCACCAGCAGAGCAGGACAGGGAGTGGAGACCCAGTACTTC
.	TRBV6-5	.	TRBJ1-2	CAAGNWQIPNYGYTF	TGTGCCGCAGGAAACTGGCAGATTCCTAACTATGGCTACACCTTC
.	TRBV30	.	TRBJ1-4	CAWSADFSGEEKLFF	TGTGCCTGGAGTGCCGACTTCAGTGGGGAGGAAAAACTGTTTTTT
.	TRBV30	.	TRBJ1-2	CAWIGGAYYGYTF	TGTGCCTGGATCGGGGGGGCCTACTATGGCTACACCTTC
.	TRBV3-1/TRBV3-2	.	TRBJ1-2	CASSHGGRDGYTF	TGTGCCAGCAGCCATGGGGGCAGGGACGGCTACACCTTC
TRBD1	TRBV5-1	.	TRBJ1-4	CASRVGQGRSEKLFF	TGCGCCAGCAGGGTGGGACAGGGAAGAAGTGAAAAACTGTTTTTT
.	TRBV2	.	TRBJ1-1	CASRRDSRTEAFF	TGTGCCAGCAGGAGGGATTCGCGGACTGAAGCTTTCTTT
TRBD1	TRBV19	once	TRBJ1-1	CASSIGQGAEAFF	TGTGCCAGTAGTATTGGGCAGGGGGCTGAAGCTTTCTTT
TRBD1	TRBV9	.	TRBJ1-4	CASSGDRAGEKLFF	TGTGCCAGCAGCGGGGACAGGGCGGGAGAAAAACTGTTTTTT
.	TRBV19	few	TRBJ1-6	CASSPREGESPLHF	TGTGCCAGTAGCCCAAGGGAGGGCGAGTCACCCCTCCACTTT
TRBD1	TRBV4-3	.	TRBJ2-5	CASSQDGDRGPQETQYF	TGCGCCAGCAGCCAAGACGGGGACAGGGGGCCTCAAGAGACCCAGTACTTC
TRBD1	TRBV29-1	.	TRBJ1-1	CSVSGEGQGIMNTEAFF	TGCAGCGTTAGCGGTGAGGGACAGGGAATCATGAACACTGAAGCTTTCTTT
TRBD1	TRBV5-4	.	TRBJ1-2	CASSSPDRADYGYTF	TGTGCCAGCAGCTCTCCGGACAGGGCTGACTATGGCTACACCTTC
.	TRBV20-1	.	TRBJ2-7	CSASDLDGIYEQYF	TGCAGTGCTAGTGACCTAGACGGGATCTACGAGCAGTACTTC
TRBD1	TRBV28	.	TRBJ1-5	CASRPGTESNQPQHF	TGTGCCAGCAGACCCGGGACAGAAAGCAATCAGCCCCAGCATTTT
.	TRBV11-2	.	TRBJ1-4	CASSLVAGPPGLFF	TGTGCCAGCAGCTTAGTTGCGGGACCTCCGGGACTGTTTTTT
.	TRBV7-8	.	TRBJ2-5	CASSFGGEETQYF	TGTGCCAGCAGCTTCGGCGGCGAGGAGACCCAGTACTTC
TRBD1	TRBV6-5	.	TRBJ2-1	CASTRGGTGGNEQFF	TGTGCCAGCACCCGGGGGGGGACAGGGGGCAATGAGCAGTTCTTC
.	TRBV4-1	.	TRBJ1-2	CASSQDPTGSRGYTF	TGCGCCAGCAGCCAAGACCCGACAGGATCGAGGGGCTACACCTTC
.	TRBV21-1	.	TRBJ2-5	CASRKGTSGRGGETQYF	TGTGCCAGCCGAAAGGGTACTAGCGGGAGAGGGGGAGAGACCCAGTACTTC
.	TRBV28	.	TRBJ1-4	CASSFGGANEKLFF	TGTGCCAGCAGTTTCGGAGGGGCTAATGAAAAACTGTTTTTT
.	TRBV6-5	once	TRBJ1-3	CASSFTGFAGNTIYF	TGTGCCAGCAGTTTCACAGGGTTTGCTGGAAACACCATATATTTT
.	TRBV11-3	.	TRBJ1-1	CASSSYRNTEAFF	TGTGCCAGCAGCTCCTACAGGAACACTGAAGCTTTCTTT
TRBD2	TRBV5-1	once	TRBJ2-1	CASTRTSGYNEQFF	TGCGCCAGCACCCGGACTAGCGGCTACAATGAGCAGTTCTTC
TRBD2	TRBV4-1	.	TRBJ2-5	CASSQDRGGGETQYF	TGCGCCAGCAGCCAAGACCGGGGGGGCGGAGAGACCCAGTACTTC
.	TRBV19	.	TRBJ1-1	CASSIKSQGRSTEAFF	TGTGCCAGTAGTATTAAGAGTCAGGGAAGGAGCACTGAAGCTTTCTTT
TRBD1	TRBV7-8	.	TRBJ1-3	CASSLLQGGNTIYF	TGTGCCAGCAGCTTACTACAGGGGGGAAACACCATATATTTT
.	TRBV28	.	TRBJ1-6	CASSLFGGLDSPLHF	TGTGCCAGCAGTTTATTTGGGGGGTTGGATTCACCCCTCCACTTT
TRBD2	TRBV6-1	.	TRBJ2-3	CASSGGLAGGEDTQYF	TGTGCCAGCAGTGGGGGACTAGCGGGAGGGGAGGATACGCAGTATTTT
.	TRBV6-6	.	TRBJ2-3	CASSSPGVTDTQYF	TGTGCCAGCAGTTCCCCGGGAGTGACAGATACGCAGTATTTT
.	TRBV5-1	once	TRBJ2-5	CASSPGSSQETQYF	TGCGCCAGCAGCCCAGGGTCGTCCCAAGAGACCCAGTACTTC
.	TRBV7-2	.	TRBJ1-3	CASSPTGPVSGNTIYF	TGTGCCAGCAGCCCCACAGGGCCGGTCTCTGGAAACACCATATATTTT
TRBD1	TRBV4-3	.	TRBJ1-1	CASSQDYRGNTEAFF	TGCGCCAGCAGCCAAGATTACAGGGGAAACACTGAAGCTTTCTTT
TRBD1	TRBV7-2	.	TRBJ1-6	CASSLQGADNSPLHF	TGTGCCAGCAGCCTCCAGGGGGCGGATAATTCACCCCTCCACTTT
TRBD1	TRBV6-5	.	TRBJ2-4	CATQGARTKNIQYF	TGTGCCACCCAGGGGGCAAGAACCAAAAACATTCAGTACTTC